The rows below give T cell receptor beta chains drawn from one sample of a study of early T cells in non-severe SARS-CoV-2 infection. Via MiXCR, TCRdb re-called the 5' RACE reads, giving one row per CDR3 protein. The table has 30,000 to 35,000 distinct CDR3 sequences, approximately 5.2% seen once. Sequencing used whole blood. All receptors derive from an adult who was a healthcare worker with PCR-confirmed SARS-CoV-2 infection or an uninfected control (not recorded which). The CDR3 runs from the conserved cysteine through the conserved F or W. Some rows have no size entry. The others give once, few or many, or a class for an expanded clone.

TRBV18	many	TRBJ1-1	CASSPQAGNTEAFF
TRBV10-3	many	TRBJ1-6	CAISSGTAYNSPLHF
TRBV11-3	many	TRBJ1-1	CASSFIGGNTEAFF
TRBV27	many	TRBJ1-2	CASSLSGGLYGYTF
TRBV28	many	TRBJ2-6	CASSSTGTGANVLTF
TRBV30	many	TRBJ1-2	CAWAGTGGSYGYTF
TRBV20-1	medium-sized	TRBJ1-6	CSARDNYNSPLHF
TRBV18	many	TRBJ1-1	CASSPPRWGNTEAFF
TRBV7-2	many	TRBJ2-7	CASSLREQGPYEQYF
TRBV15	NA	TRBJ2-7	CATSRDLPYEQYF
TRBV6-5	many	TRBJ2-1	CASSPGRGPGNEQFF
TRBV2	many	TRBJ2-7	CASRLGPAQGNEQYF
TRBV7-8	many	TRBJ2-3	CASSRPTSGRSDTQYF
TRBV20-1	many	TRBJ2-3	CSARERVGVKDTQYF
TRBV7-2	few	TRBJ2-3	CASSLGRTDPTDTQYF
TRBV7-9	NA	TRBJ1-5	CASSQGVSQPQHF